Sequencing of this T cell receptor (beta chain) was carried out in a study of T cell responses to AZD1222 COVID-19 vaccine. About this clone: Its specificity is unknown.

General observations from the study: Repertoire collection took place solely once the T cell response had peaked.

Only in-frame clones appear in the TCRdb table, and some are missing; sequencing was by immunoSEQ multiplex PCR. The table lists about 180,000 clones, just over 90% of them singletons. Per the germline V gene, CDR1 is SGHNT and CDR2 is YYREEE (reference sequence). Trimming removed 1 base from V and 5 bases from J; junction bases left unmatched: 5. The CDR3 has 15 amino acids. J is TRBJ2-5 and V is TRBV5-4, with 10 bases that match TRBD1. This specimen was peripheral blood, taken on day 0 of AZD1222 vaccination. This receptor was identified in an adult in good health. CDR3 loop: CASSLRGQGSETQYF. DNA of the CDR3: TGTGCCAGCAGCTTGAGGGGACAGGGGTCTGAGACCCAGTACTTC.